A selection of T cell receptor beta chains follows, all from one sample in a study of blood T cell repertoires in COVID-19. Clones were sequenced by immunoSEQ multiplex PCR, and TCRdb holds only the in-frame ones, with some missing. The sample has fewer than 200,000 clones, less than 85% seen once. The specimen was peripheral blood. These TCRs come from an elderly woman with acute or convalescent COVID-19. Both conserved end residues are part of each CDR3. The order of the fields is V gene, J gene, D gene, CDR3 protein. D genes are given only for firm matches.

V: TRBV28; J: TRBJ2-3; D: TRBD2; CDR3: CASSLGELAHTSTDTQYF
V: TRBV27; J: TRBJ2-7; D: TRBD2; CDR3: CASRPSGRPEQYF
V: TRBV5-1; J: TRBJ2-7; D: TRBD1; CDR3: CASSLGQGTGAFDEQYF
V: TRBV29-1; J: TRBJ1-1; D: .; CDR3: CSVVKFTEAFF
V: TRBV5-4; J: TRBJ1-2; D: .; CDR3: CASSLTGIGGYTF
V: TRBV21-1; J: TRBJ1-6; D: .; CDR3: CASSKGSGINSPLHF
V: TRBV19; J: TRBJ2-7; D: TRBD2; CDR3: CASSFTSGRGEQYF
V: TRBV9; J: TRBJ2-7; D: TRBD2; CDR3: CASSVGTSTYEQYF
V: TRBV27; J: TRBJ2-3; D: TRBD2; CDR3: CASSPISGRAVDTQYF
V: TRBV11-2; J: TRBJ1-3; D: TRBD1; CDR3: CASSSGQISGNTIYF
V: TRBV24-1; J: TRBJ1-1; D: .; CDR3: CATSATGPRTEAFF
V: TRBV15; J: TRBJ1-4; D: .; CDR3: CATSRETTNEKLFF
V: TRBV28; J: TRBJ1-4; D: .; CDR3: CASSLRLGREGGEKLFF
V: TRBV7-2; J: TRBJ2-1; D: .; CDR3: CASSPVAANYNEQFF
V: TRBV5-8; J: TRBJ2-3; D: .; CDR3: CASSLVIGATDTQYF
V: TRBV7-9; J: TRBJ2-1; D: .; CDR3: CASSLSEISYNEQFF
V: TRBV2; J: TRBJ1-4; D: .; CDR3: CASNEFATNEKLFF
V: TRBV2; J: TRBJ2-2; D: .; CDR3: CASSIGQTTGELFF
V: TRBV7-2; J: TRBJ2-7; D: TRBD1; CDR3: CASSILPGQGRYEQYF
V: TRBV6-5; J: TRBJ1-4; D: .; CDR3: CASSYSIRTYSEKLFF
V: TRBV6-5; J: TRBJ1-1; D: .; CDR3: CASSRSGFAFF
V: TRBV30; J: TRBJ1-6; D: .; CDR3: CAWTGGGGSVNSPLHF
V: TRBV27; J: TRBJ1-6; D: TRBD1; CDR3: CASSWGTVNSPLHF
V: TRBV5-1; J: TRBJ2-7; D: TRBD1; CDR3: CASSLVATGAIYEQYF
V: TRBV19; J: TRBJ1-4; D: .; CDR3: CASTLSGYEKLFF
V: TRBV2; J: TRBJ2-1; D: .; CDR3: CASSDDRSSYNEQFF
V: TRBV28; J: TRBJ1-5; D: .; CDR3: CASSLPRGSQPQHF
V: TRBV12-3/TRBV12-4; J: TRBJ2-2; D: .; CDR3: CASSWGERELFF
V: TRBV6-5; J: TRBJ2-1; D: TRBD2; CDR3: CASKRGLAHNEQFF
V: TRBV3-1/TRBV3-2; J: TRBJ1-2; D: .; CDR3: CASSHQGGYTF
V: TRBV19; J: TRBJ1-4; D: .; CDR3: CASSTLDRINEKLFF
V: TRBV15; J: TRBJ1-1; D: TRBD1; CDR3: CATSRAGTGNTEAFF
V: TRBV19; J: TRBJ1-5; D: TRBD1; CDR3: CASSIPGQGDQQPQHF
V: TRBV6-5; J: TRBJ2-1; D: TRBD2; CDR3: CASSYGGRGWNEQFF
V: TRBV10-1; J: TRBJ2-7; D: .; CDR3: CASTGSGWDEQYF
V: TRBV30; J: TRBJ1-3; D: TRBD1; CDR3: CACEGQSGSGNTIYF
V: TRBV6-6; J: TRBJ1-2; D: TRBD1; CDR3: CASRDRTPNYGYTF